The 2 T cell receptor beta chains in this list originate from one sample, sequenced in a study of cytomegalovirus exposure and HLA in healthy donors. PCR involved 60 Vbeta and 13 Jbeta primers. The protocol was immunoSEQ multiplex PCR, while the TCRdb copy is restricted to in-frame clones and leaves out a portion. The table lists 150,000 or so clones, around three quarters of them singletons, with under 2.5% in the top ten. The sample consisted of PBMCs. These receptors were collected from a man in his fifties in good health and CMV-seropositive.

The chain is built from TRBV7-8 and TRBJ2-5; 8 bases align to TRBD2. Trimming at V came to 3 bases and at J to 4 bases, leaving 4 bases not matched to a gene. This CDR3 is 14 amino acids long. Germline V gene lookup returns CDR1 SGHVS and CDR2 FQNEAQ. CDR3 loop: CASSFGTSRETQYF. The CDR3 nucleotides read TGTGCCAGCAGCTTTGGGACTAGTAGAGAGACCCAGTACTTC.

The rearrangement joins TRBV6-5 to TRBJ2-1; 9 bases are shared with TRBD2. J was trimmed by 4 bases and V by 0 bases; bases with no gene match: 4. Germline CDR1 and CDR2: MNHEY and SVGAGI. This CDR3 comprises 16 residues. DNA for the CDR3: TGTGCCAGCAGTTACTCGACAACTAGCGGGTACAATGAGCAGTTCTTC. It is translated as CASSYSTTSGYNEQFF.